The 13 T cell receptor beta chains given below trace back to one sample, sequenced in a study of T cell responses to AZD1222 COVID-19 vaccine. Profiled with immunoSEQ multiplex PCR; TCRdb holds only in-frame clones, not every one. The sample has about 53,000 clones, roughly 84% seen once; the top ten hold over 25%. This sample comprised peripheral blood, obtained on day 0 of AZD1222 vaccination. Receptor source: an adult in good health.

This clone was found a few times. The gene calls are TRBV7-3 and TRBJ2-2; D unclear. The CDR3 runs to 16 residues. Germline values: CDR1 SGHTA, CDR2 FQGTGA. V lost 1 base to trimming and J lost 0 bases, with 9 bases between them. The CDR3: CASSLMGRSNTGELFF. The CDR3 DNA follows: TGTGCCAGCAGCTTAATGGGCAGGTCGAACACCGGGGAGCTGTTTTTT.

The gene calls are TRBV6-5 and TRBJ1-2, with D perhaps TRBD1 (6 bases). From germline, CDR1 is MNHEY and CDR2 SVGAGI. The ends were cut back, 0 bases at V and 8 bases at J, with 13 bases in the middle. The CDR3 is 14 residues long. CDR3 in amino acids: CASSYSGGYEGYTF. CDR3 nucleotides: TGTGCCAGCAGTTACTCAGGGGGATATGAGGGCTACACCTTC.

J is TRBJ2-7 and V is TRBV15; 7 bases match TRBD2. The CDR3 extends over 16 amino acids. Losses at the gene ends were 1 base for V and 3 bases for J; bases not matched to a gene: 9. Germline loops: CDR1 LNHNV, CDR2 YYDKDF (reference sequence). CDR3 in amino acids: CATSRARTSGGYEQYF. CDR3 coding DNA: TGTGCCACCAGCAGAGCCCGGACTAGTGGGGGCTACGAGCAGTACTTC.

V is TRBV5-1 and J is TRBJ2-1; TRBD2 matches 10 bases. The CDR3 runs to 15 residues. From germline, CDR1 is SGHRS and CDR2 YFSETQ. V lost 8 bases, J lost 6 bases, and 11 bases stayed unmatched. CDR3 loop: CASDPSGGIGNEQFF. The CDR3 DNA follows: TGCGCCAGTGACCCTAGCGGGGGAATAGGCAATGAGCAGTTCTTC.

The CDR3 reads CASNSGSDEKLFF. CDR3 DNA sequence: TGCGCCAGCAACAGTGGGTCTGACGAAAAACTGTTTTTT. J is TRBJ1-4 and V is TRBV4-1; D not certain. CDR3 length equals 13 residues. The V and J ends lost 7 bases and 8 bases respectively, with 14 bases between them. Per germline, CDR1 MGHRA and CDR2 YSYEKL.

The chain has TRBV3-1 (or the pseudogene TRBV3-2) and TRBJ2-1; D is unresolved. This CDR3 spans 16 amino acids. Trimming took 5 bases from V and 0 from J, leaving 14 bases between them. Germline CDR1 reads LGHDT; CDR2 reads YNNKEL (reference sequence). The chain's CDR3 is CASSARATASYNEQFF. CDR3 nucleotides: TGTGCCAGCAGCGCCCGGGCGACTGCCTCCTACAATGAGCAGTTCTTC.

The chain uses TRBV11-2 and TRBJ2-4; TRBD1 matches at 8 bases. The CDR3 totals 17 residues. Germline V lookup: CDR1 SGHAT, CDR2 FQNNGV. V was clipped by 1 base and J by 7 bases; unmatched bases: 12. The DNA for the CDR3 is TGTGCCAGCAGCTTAGGGTTAGGACAGGGAGGCTTCAACATTCAGTACTTC. Translation gives CASSLGLGQGGFNIQYF.

This sequence joins TRBV28 and TRBJ1-3; 7 positions match TRBD1. V trimming: 5 bases; J trimming: 1 base; junction bases outside the gene matches: 11. CDR3 size: 17 residues. Germline loops: CDR1 MDHEN, CDR2 SYDVKM. Here the CDR3 reads CASSLPGQTSSGNTIYF. The CDR3 coding sequence is TGTGCCAGCAGTCTTCCGGGACAGACCTCTTCTGGAAACACCATATATTTT.

This chain links TRBV27 with TRBJ2-1; TRBD1 matches at 8 bases. V shed 5 bases and J 8 bases; nucleotides not matched to a gene: 8. This CDR3 spans 14 amino acids. Per germline, CDR1 MNHEY and CDR2 SMNVEV (reference sequence). The CDR3 bases are TGTGCCAGCAGTCGACCAGGGGGCAGGGATGAGCAGTTCTTC. It codes for CASSRPGGRDEQFF.

The chain has TRBV4-1 and TRBJ1-2, with D unclear. V lost 4 bases to trimming and J lost 4 bases, with 13 bases between them. Germline V gene lookup returns CDR1 MGHRA and CDR2 YSYEKL. The CDR3 runs 14 residues. As DNA, the CDR3 is TGCGCCAGCAGCCCCGACGAGGGTTCCTATGGCTACACCTTC. This translates into CASSPDEGSYGYTF.

A note on this clone: This CDR3 fails to terminate in the conserved phenylalanine or tryptophan, so it likely reflects a read error. The DNA is left out, because the CDR3 cannot be placed on it with certainty; the CDR3 is given as TCRdb lists it. This chain joins TRBV23-1 and TRBJ1-1. TRBV23-1 is designated an ORF whose function remains uncertain. The CDR3 numbers 12 amino acids, ends counted. CDR3 protein: CASSQSGFVGTV.

The genes are TRBV15 and TRBJ1-5, with D tentatively TRBD1 (6 bases). The CDR3 is 16 residues long. V lost 3 bases and J lost 1, with 13 bases in between. Per the germline V gene, CDR1 is LNHNV and CDR2 is YYDKDF (reference sequence). CDR3 in amino acids: CATSRGERGSNQPQHF. In DNA form, the CDR3 reads TGTGCCACCAGCAGGGGGGAAAGGGGGAGCAATCAGCCCCAGCATTTT.

This clone was found once. The gene calls are TRBV7-9 and TRBJ2-7; D might be TRBD1 (8 bases). Germline V lookup: CDR1 SEHNR, CDR2 FQNEAQ (reference sequence). The CDR3 consists of 16 residues. V lost 5 bases, J lost 3 bases, and 20 bases lay in between. CDR3: CASSGRRGTGNYEQYF. The CDR3 coding sequence is TGTGCCAGCAGCGGCCGGCGGGGGACAGGTAACTACGAGCAGTACTTC.